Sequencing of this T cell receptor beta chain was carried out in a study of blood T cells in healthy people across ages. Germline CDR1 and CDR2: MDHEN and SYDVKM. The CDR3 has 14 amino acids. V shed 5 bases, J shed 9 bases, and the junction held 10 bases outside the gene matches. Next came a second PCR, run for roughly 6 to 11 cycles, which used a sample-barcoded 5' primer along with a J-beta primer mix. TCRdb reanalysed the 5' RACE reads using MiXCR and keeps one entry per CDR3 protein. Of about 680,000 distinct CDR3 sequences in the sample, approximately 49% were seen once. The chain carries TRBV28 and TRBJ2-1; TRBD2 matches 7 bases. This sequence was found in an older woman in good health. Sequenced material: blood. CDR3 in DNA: TGTGCCAGCAGTGTTGCGGGAGTTTCGGCTGAGCAGTTCTTC. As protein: CASSVAGVSAEQFF.